This entry lists 17 T cell receptor beta chains sequenced from one sample in a study of blood T cells in healthy people across ages. The use of a sample-barcoded 5' primer and a J-beta primer mix characterized a second PCR of roughly 6 to 12 cycles. TCRdb fed the 5' RACE reads into MiXCR, producing one record per CDR3 protein. Here the sample spans almost 1 million distinct CDR3 sequences, roughly half being singletons. The source material was blood. These receptors originate from a woman aged 60-70 years in good health.

The rearrangement links TRBV20-1 to TRBJ2-5; possible D gene TRBD2, 6 bases. The J call is in doubt because the DNA end fits TRBJ2-7 better. Germline CDR1 DFQATT, CDR2 SNEGSKA (reference sequence). CDR3 size: 15 residues. The CDR3 is CSARDLDRGIHEQYF. Written as DNA, the CDR3 is TGCAGTGCTAGAGATCTCGACCGCGGGATCCACGAGCAGTACTTC.

V and J are TRBV28 and TRBJ2-3; 7 nucleotides agree with TRBD2. Germline CDR1 MDHEN, CDR2 SYDVKM. The CDR3 length is 20 residues. V trimming: 2 bases; J trimming: 2 bases; junction bases outside the gene matches: 19. The CDR3 loop reads CASSLRLAEVLPLITDTQYF. The DNA for the CDR3 is TGTGCCAGCAGTTTACGGCTAGCGGAAGTCCTCCCCCTAATCACAGATACGCAGTATTTT.

The V gene is TRBV4-1, the J gene TRBJ2-3; 8 nucleotides align to TRBD2. V dropped 0 bases and J dropped 5; count of bases not matched to a gene: 10. Germline V gene sequence: CDR1 MGHRA, CDR2 YSYEKL. CDR3 length equals 17 residues. In DNA form, the CDR3 reads TGCGCCAGCAGCCAAGATCGGGCGGGAGGAACTAAAGATACGCAGTATTTT. This encodes CASSQDRAGGTKDTQYF.

The gene calls are TRBV12-3 or TRBV12-4 and TRBJ2-3; TRBD2 matches at 7 bases. V gave up 6 bases and J gave up 2 bases; unmatched junction bases: 14. There are 17 residues in the CDR3. CDR3 in amino acids: CASSPPDGGGITDTQYF. The CDR3 DNA reads as TGTGCCAGCAGCCCACCCGATGGGGGAGGGATCACAGATACGCAGTATTTT.

This clonotype showed up many times. This CDR3 is CSARIAGETDTQYF. The CDR3 DNA follows: TGCAGTGCTAGAATAGCGGGGGAGACAGATACGCAGTATTTT. The rearrangement uses TRBV20-1 and TRBJ2-3; 9 positions agree with TRBD2. The CDR3 contains 14 residues. The V and J ends lost 2 bases and 3 bases, in that order; junction bases with no gene match: 3. Germline CDR1 and CDR2: DFQATT and SNEGSKA (reference sequence).

V and J are TRBV10-3 and TRBJ1-4, with 9 nucleotides matching TRBD1. Germline V lookup: CDR1 ENHRY, CDR2 SYGVKD. Trimming removed 0 bases from V and 0 bases from J; junction bases left unmatched: 11. This CDR3 spans 20 amino acids. CDR3 in DNA: TGTGCCATCAGTGAGTCGCCCGGGACAGGGTCCTTCGCAACTAATGAAAAACTGTTTTTT. The encoded protein is CAISESPGTGSFATNEKLFF.

The chain combines TRBV27 with TRBJ2-1; D gene unclear. Trimming left V 7 bases short and J 0 bases short, with 25 bases between. CDR1 MNHEY and CDR2 SMNVEV come from the germline V gene (reference sequence). The CDR3 spans 19 residues. The CDR3 loop is CASTPMQIRVPASYNEQFF. The CDR3 DNA reads TGTGCCAGCACCCCGATGCAAATTCGGGTCCCCGCCTCCTACAATGAGCAGTTCTTC.

This rearrangement joins TRBV27 to TRBJ1-6; a possible D gene is TRBD1 (6 bases). CDR3 length equals 14 residues. Germline V gene lookup returns CDR1 MNHEY and CDR2 SMNVEV (reference sequence). The germline V and J ends were trimmed by 3 bases and 10 bases, with 13 bases remaining between them. Here the CDR3 DNA reads TGTGCCAGCAGTTTCTCGGGGGCTAAATCACCCCTCCACTTT. Protein product: CASSFSGAKSPLHF.

The rearrangement uses TRBV10-3 and TRBJ2-1; D is possibly TRBD1 (6 bases). The better agreement between TRBJ2-7 and the DNA end casts doubt on the J call. Germline loops: CDR1 ENHRY, CDR2 SYGVKD. The CDR3 is 13 amino acids. CDR3 in amino acids: CAISKDSQYEQYF. CDR3 nucleotide sequence: TGTGCCATCAGTAAGGACAGCCAATACGAGCAGTACTTC.

A word on this clonotype: Germline is not matched at one junction end, which may reflect a read error. This chain joins TRBV5-5 and TRBJ2-6; 7 bases map to TRBD1. Germline loops: CDR1 SGHKS, CDR2 YYEKEE (reference sequence). The CDR3 loop spans 19 amino acids. The chain's CDR3 is CASSPFGTVIDSGANVLTF. The CDR3, as DNA: TGTGCCAGCAGCCCGTTCGGGACAGTGATTGACTCTGGGGCCAACGTCCTAACTTTC.

V and J are TRBV21-1 and TRBJ2-3; TRBD1 is taken as the D call from the table, unchecked against the DNA. TRBV21-1 is a pseudogene segment. This CDR3 contains 14 residues. CDR3 in amino acids: CASSKQGDTDTQYF. As DNA, the CDR3 is TGTGCCAGCAGCAAGCAGGGTGACACAGATACGCAGTATTTT.

This clonotype was picked up many times. One junction end does not reproduce the germline sequence, and a read error may be involved. The V gene is TRBV6-2 or TRBV6-3, the J gene TRBJ2-7, with TRBD1 identical over 9 bases. The CDR3 runs to 15 residues. Germline lookup yields CDR1 MNHEY and CDR2 SVGEGT. The chain's CDR3 is CASSYSGTGTYEQYF. CDR3 nucleotides: TGCGCCAGCAGTTATTCCGGGACAGGGACCTACGAGCAGTACTTC.

As for this clonotype: The junction shows a germline mismatch at one end, possibly a read error. This chain uses TRBV5-1 with TRBJ1-1; possible D gene TRBD1, 5 bases. CDR1 is SGHRS, CDR2 YFSETQ, per germline. The CDR3 runs to 15 residues. The CDR3 protein is CACSHWTSRNTEAFF. The CDR3 DNA reads TGCGCCTGCAGCCACTGGACAAGTAGGAACACTGAAGCTTTCTTT.

The V and J genes are TRBV4-3 and TRBJ2-4; D not resolved. The germline CDR1 and CDR2 sequences are LGHNA and YSLEER. Trimming left V 0 bases short and J 13 bases short, with 13 bases between. This CDR3 is 13 amino acids long. The CDR3 here is CASSQDRRLGQYF. Written as DNA, the CDR3 is TGCGCCAGCAGCCAAGATCGGCGGCTCGGGCAGTACTTC.

The chain carries TRBV12-3 or TRBV12-4 and TRBJ1-4; D not resolved. The CDR3 is 12 amino acids. V lost 5 bases to trimming and J lost 11 bases, with 12 bases between them. The CDR3 DNA is TGTGCCAGCAGTCAAGCCGGAATGAAACTGTTTTTT. Its translation is CASSQAGMKLFF.

V gene TRBV5-1 combines with J gene TRBJ1-5; TRBD1 matches 7 bases. J gave up 2 bases and V 1 base, and 3 bases lay outside the gene matches. The CDR3 length is 15 residues. Per germline, CDR1 SGHRS and CDR2 YFSETQ. DNA for the CDR3: TGCGCCAGCAGCTTGTCGGGGACAGGCAATCAGCCCCAGCATTTT. This encodes CASSLSGTGNQPQHF.

The rearrangement joins TRBV7-3 to TRBJ2-3; 11 nucleotides align to TRBD2. Germline-derived CDR1 and CDR2 are SGHTA and FQGTGA. The CDR3 is 17 amino acids. Trimming removed 0 bases from V and 6 bases from J; junction bases left unmatched: 8. The CDR3: CASSLTPLAGGEDTQYF. The CDR3 bases are TGTGCCAGCAGCTTAACTCCCCTAGCGGGAGGAGAGGATACGCAGTATTTT.